This T cell receptor beta chain derives from a study of blood T cell repertoires in COVID-19. The wider study: Whether acute or convalescent, the COVID-19 samples came from the United States, Italy and Spain. PBMCs, B-cell-depleted T cells, or T cells provided the cDNA or gDNA that made up the material.

V gave up 6 bases and J gave up 15 bases, with 15 bases separating them. CDR1 is LNHDA and CDR2 is SQIVND in the germline V gene (reference sequence). The CDR3 spans 11 residues. Assignments of participants to cohorts depended upon their own reported clinical history. Recovered status in Cohort 3 required two negative PCRs, clearance, or symptom resolution. Profiling relied on immunoSEQ multiplex PCR, and the TCRdb table lists in-frame clones only, not all of them. The table shows 300,000 to 450,000 clones, with 70% to 90% occurring only once. The J gene is TRBJ2-1, the V gene TRBV19; weak D call: TRBD1 (5 bases). Sequencing input: PBMCs or T cells enriched from blood (not recorded which). The receptor's source is a man aged 30 to 39 who had recovered from COVID-19. The CDR3 bases are TGTGCCAGTAGCTCTCCAGGGATTCCGTTCTTC. Protein sequence: CASSSPGIPFF.